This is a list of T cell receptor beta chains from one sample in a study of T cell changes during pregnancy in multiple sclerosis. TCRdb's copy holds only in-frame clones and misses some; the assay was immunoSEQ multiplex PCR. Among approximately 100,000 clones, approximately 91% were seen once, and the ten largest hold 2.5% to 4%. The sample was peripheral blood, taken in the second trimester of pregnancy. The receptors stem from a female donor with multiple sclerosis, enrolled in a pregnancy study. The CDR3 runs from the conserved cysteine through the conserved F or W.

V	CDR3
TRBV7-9	CASSPRWPSSVTQYF
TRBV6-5	CASSGTGFYEQYF
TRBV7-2	CASSSLTGGPYEQYF
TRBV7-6	CASSLSSGLAGGTQYF
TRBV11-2	CASSSSFYEQYF
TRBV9	CASSVRSGRAGELFF
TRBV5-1	CASSTGQGNTGELFF
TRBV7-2	CASSPLRRAEQYF
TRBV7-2	CASSSPLGTEAFF
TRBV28	CASSLGGRETQYF
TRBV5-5	CASSFQVWTGTYEQYF
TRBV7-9	CASSLGQEAQPQHF
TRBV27	CASSASSGDEQFF
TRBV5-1	CASSSVTRNTGELFF
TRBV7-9	CASSLDGTSAYEQYF
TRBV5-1	CASSLDRQFNEQFF
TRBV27	CASTELAGWRSYNEQFF
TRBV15	CATSRDSQPRKSGANVLTF
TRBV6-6	CASSYSYAYNEQFF
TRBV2	CASTSGNEQFF
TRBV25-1	CASSVDWNEQFF
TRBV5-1	CASSLVQGVNTEAFF
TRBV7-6	CASSSQPGLKNEKLFF
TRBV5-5	CASSPSPGQGADTQYF
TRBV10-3	CAISESGGGSAYEQYF
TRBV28	CATVKDSTFYEQYF
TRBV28	CASSFLQDNQPQHF
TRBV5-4	CASSRPRQGTDTQYF
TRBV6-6	CASSQTGGTEAFF
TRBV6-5	CASRRQGSDSPLHF
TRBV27	CASSSHPGSYEQYF
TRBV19	CASRLSGLQFF
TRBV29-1	CSVEGGRTGSDTQYF
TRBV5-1	CASSIPGARPYEQYF
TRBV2	CASSRRTGLLEKLFF
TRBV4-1	CASSQPQRSSTDTQYF
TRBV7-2	CASSPSSGRTDTQYF
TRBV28	CASSLRTGLPDTQYF
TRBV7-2	CASRPGQGMDGYTF
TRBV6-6	CASSYARTYEQYF
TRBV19	CASSIDPEIPGHQPQHF
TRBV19	CASKGGQGQKLYNEQFF
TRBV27	CASSLRTSGATDTQYF
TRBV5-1	CASSLLGTTSYEQYF
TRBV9	CASSRGNEKLFF
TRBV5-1	CASSSTVIANTGELFF
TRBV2	CASTPPGYGYTF
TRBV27	CATGLAGRYNEQFF
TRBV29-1	CSAIGTSSYEQYF
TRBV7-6	CASSLGFWREKGRETQYF
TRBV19	CASSIGQGSDTQYF
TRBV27	CASSSLGLAVGDTQYF
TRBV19	CASSIVTGGFPGTDTQYF
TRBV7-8	CASSLRTGRDEQFF
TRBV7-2	CASSERGHEQFF
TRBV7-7	CASSLDFMGGRADEQFF
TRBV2	CASSEQANTGELFF
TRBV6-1	CASSVPGQVYGYTF
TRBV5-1	CASSIQQGRTEAFF